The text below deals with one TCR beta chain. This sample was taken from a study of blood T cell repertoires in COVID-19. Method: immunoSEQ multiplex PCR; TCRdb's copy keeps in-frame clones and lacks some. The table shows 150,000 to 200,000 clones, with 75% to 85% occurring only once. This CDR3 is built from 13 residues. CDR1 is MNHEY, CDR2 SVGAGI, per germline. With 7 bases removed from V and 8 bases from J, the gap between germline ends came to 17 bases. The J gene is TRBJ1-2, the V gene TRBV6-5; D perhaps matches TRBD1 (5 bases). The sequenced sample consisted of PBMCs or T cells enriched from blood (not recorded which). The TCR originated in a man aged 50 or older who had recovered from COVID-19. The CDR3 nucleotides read TGTGCCAGCACCGCCTGGGGGGGACCCGGCTACACCTTC. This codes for CASTAWGGPGYTF.